This T cell receptor (beta chain) was identified in a study of blood T cell repertoires in COVID-19. Germline CDR1 reads SEHNR; CDR2 reads FQNEAQ (reference sequence). This CDR3 contains 17 residues. The J segment lost 5 bases and the V segment lost 3 bases, leaving 13 bases of the junction unmatched. Only in-frame clones appear in the TCRdb table, and some are missing; sequencing was by immunoSEQ multiplex PCR. The profile covers around 330,000 clones, with approximately 91% appearing a single time and 4% to 6% taken by the ten largest. This receptor was taken from a man aged 60 to 69 who had recovered from COVID-19. The rearrangement links TRBV7-9 to TRBJ1-1, with TRBD1 matching 9 bases. The sequencing sample was made of PBMCs or T cells enriched from blood (not recorded which). This CDR3 reads CASSFRRDRVLGTEAFF. CDR3 in DNA: TGTGCCAGCAGCTTTCGTCGGGACAGGGTCCTAGGAACTGAAGCTTTCTTT.